What follows are 3 T cell receptor beta chains derived from one specimen sequenced in a study of T cells in Graves' hyperthyroidism and ophthalmopathy. Amplification of TCR beta CDR3 regions used RNA as the template. A set of HTBI primers served as the primers for a first-round RT-PCR of the TCR CDR3. TCRdb analysed the multiplex PCR reads with MiXCR anew, one entry per CDR3 protein. The profile shows 300,000 to 450,000 distinct CDR3 sequences, approximately 14% of them singletons. Sequenced input: blood. Every receptor here comes from a woman between 55 and 75 years old with Graves' hyperthyroidism.

The chain recombines TRBV29-1 with TRBJ2-4; TRBD2 matches at 16 bases. There are 18 residues in the CDR3. V was clipped by 6 bases and J by 7 bases; unmatched bases: 15. Per germline, CDR1 SQVTM and CDR2 ANQGSEA. The chain's CDR3 is CSVPGGGGLAGGRNIQYF. In DNA form, the CDR3 reads TGCAGCGTCCCGGGGGGGGGGGGACTAGCGGGAGGGCGGAACATTCAGTACTTC.

The table lists this clonotype with many counts. J is TRBJ1-4 and V is TRBV12-3 or TRBV12-4; D perhaps matches TRBD1 (6 bases). The ends were cut back, 6 bases at V and 5 bases at J, with 13 bases in the middle. The CDR3 loop spans 14 amino acids. The CDR3 region has the DNA TGTGCCAGCAGCCTCGGGACAAGGAATGAAAAACTGTTTTTT. Its protein is CASSLGTRNEKLFF.

Worth noting for this clonotype: Germline is not matched at one junction end, which may reflect a read error. The chain uses TRBV12-3 or TRBV12-4 and TRBJ2-2, with 12 bases lining up with TRBD2. The CDR3 spans 18 residues. This CDR3 is CASRGQTSGSISTGEPFF. The DNA of the CDR3 is TGTGCCAGCAGGGGCCAGACTAGCGGGAGTATTAGCACCGGGGAGCCGTTTTTT.